This entry lists 21 T cell receptor beta chains sequenced from one sample in a study of blood T cell repertoires in COVID-19. Produced via immunoSEQ multiplex PCR; TCRdb's table is partial and in-frame only. The sample has about 73,000 clones, 80% to 85% seen once; the top ten hold around 2.3%. Source material: peripheral blood. The receptors come from an elderly man with active or convalescent COVID-19.

This chain connects TRBV7-9 to TRBJ2-1; 10 bases match TRBD2. Germline assignment: CDR1 SEHNR and CDR2 FQNEAQ (reference sequence). The CDR3 contains 16 residues. After removal of 6 bases from V and 3 bases from J, the junction contained 8 bases not matched to a gene. The CDR3 loop is CASRTTSGMLYNEQFF. DNA of the CDR3: TGTGCCAGCAGGACTACTAGCGGGATGCTCTACAATGAGCAGTTCTTC.

The chain employs TRBV7-2 and TRBJ2-3; a weak D match, TRBD1 (5 bases). This CDR3 comprises 14 residues. CDR1 is SGHTA, CDR2 FQGNSA, per germline. V was shortened by 6 bases and J by 4 bases, with 14 bases between the two germline ends. CDR3: CASSLMTASDTQYF. In DNA form, the CDR3 reads TGTGCCAGCAGTCTCATGACAGCCTCAGATACGCAGTATTTT.

In DNA form, the CDR3 reads TGTGCCAGCAGTCCCCGCGGTAGCCAAATAGGCTACAATGAGCAGTTCTTC. Translation gives CASSPRGSQIGYNEQFF. The chain combines TRBV6-6 with TRBJ2-1, with D hard to call. The CDR3 spans 17 residues. Trimming left V 5 bases short and J 3 bases short, with 20 bases between. From germline, CDR1 is MNHNY and CDR2 SVGAGI (reference sequence).

The chain is built from TRBV6-4 and TRBJ2-2; TRBD1 might be the D (6 bases). The V and J ends lost 6 bases and 3 bases respectively, with 14 bases between them. The CDR3 contains 15 residues. Germline values: CDR1 MRHNA, CDR2 SNTAGT. The CDR3 coding sequence is TGTGCCAGCAGAATACAGGGAATCGACACCGGGGAGCTGTTTTTT. Amino acids: CASRIQGIDTGELFF.

J is TRBJ2-7 and V is TRBV20-1; perhaps TRBD2 as D (5 bases). This CDR3 comprises 11 residues. The ends were cut back, 3 bases at V and 8 bases at J, with 11 bases in the middle. From germline, CDR1 is DFQATT and CDR2 SNEGSKA (reference sequence). The CDR3 spells CSASWGEQQYF. The CDR3, as DNA: TGCAGTGCTAGTTGGGGAGAACAGCAGTACTTC.

This chain links TRBV27 with TRBJ1-2; 10 bases are a match to TRBD1. The CDR3 is made up of 14 amino acids. Losses at the gene ends were 6 bases for V and 5 bases for J; bases not matched to a gene: 6. From germline, CDR1 is MNHEY and CDR2 SMNVEV (reference sequence). The CDR3: CASRKDRGGYGYTF. In nucleotides, the CDR3 is TGTGCCAGCAGGAAGGACAGGGGGGGGTATGGCTACACCTTC.

This chain uses TRBV14 with TRBJ2-1, with TRBD2 identical over 15 bases. Germline CDR1 reads SGHDN; CDR2 reads FVKESK. The V gene end was trimmed by 2 bases and the J gene end by 12 bases; junction bases not matched to a gene: 8. The CDR3 spans 16 residues. CDR3 protein: CASSQPGTSGRKRQFF. The CDR3 bases are TGTGCCAGCAGCCAACCCGGGACTAGCGGGAGGAAGAGGCAGTTCTTC.

This clone was counted once. This chain links TRBV7-2 with TRBJ2-7, with 12 bases lining up with TRBD2. The CDR3 consists of 16 residues. Germline lookup yields CDR1 SGHTA and CDR2 FQGNSA. Germline trimming cut 1 base from V and 4 bases from J; bases unmatched to any gene: 5. The DNA for the CDR3 is TGTGCCAGCAGCTTAGGGAGACTAGCGGGGGATTACGAGCAGTACTTC. Translating it yields CASSLGRLAGDYEQYF.

This rearrangement joins TRBV10-2 to TRBJ2-3, with D hard to call. The CDR3 is made up of 15 amino acids. V was trimmed by 2 bases and J by 1 base, leaving 10 bases between them. Germline V gene data show CDR1 as WSHSY and CDR2 as SAAADI. The CDR3 coding sequence is TGCGCCAGCAGTGAGCAGCTTGGGCGCACAGATACGCAGTATTTT. Residues: CASSEQLGRTDTQYF.

This chain connects TRBV28 to TRBJ1-5; 8 bases agree with TRBD1. The germline V gene has CDR1 MDHEN and CDR2 SYDVKM. After removal of 5 bases from V and 7 bases from J, the junction contained 7 bases not matched to a gene. The length of the CDR3 is 14 residues. CDR3 amino acids: CASSPRQGRQPQHF. In nucleotides, the CDR3 is TGTGCCAGCAGTCCCCGACAGGGGAGGCAGCCCCAGCATTTT.

This chain joins TRBV2 and TRBJ1-2, with 9 bases fitting TRBD1. Unmatched junction bases numbered 7, after V lost 6 bases and J lost 8 bases. CDR1 is SNHLY, CDR2 FYNNEI, per germline. The CDR3 length is 13 residues. The CDR3 sequence is CASSLTGGRGYTF. The CDR3 bases are TGTGCCAGCAGCCTAACAGGGGGCCGAGGCTACACCTTC.

The chain combines TRBV19 with TRBJ1-5; a possible D gene is TRBD1 (5 bases). Looked up from germline, CDR1 is LNHDA and CDR2 is SQIVND (reference sequence). The V end lost 4 bases, the J end lost 0 bases, and 10 bases lay between the germline ends. The CDR3 covers 15 residues. CDR3 nucleotide sequence: TGTGCCAGTAGTACGGCCAGGGATAGCAATCAGCCCCAGCATTTT. Residues: CASSTARDSNQPQHF.

This clone was seen more than once but under ten times. This sequence joins TRBV6-2 or TRBV6-3 and TRBJ2-5; D gene uncertain. V lost 5 bases and J 5 bases, leaving 6 bases between the germline ends. There are 11 residues in the CDR3. CDR1 and CDR2 (germline): MNHEY, SVGEGT. In DNA form, the CDR3 reads TGTGCCAGCAGTCATAGTGAGACCCAGTACTTC. It yields the protein CASSHSETQYF.

This chain uses TRBV19 with TRBJ1-1; TRBD1 matches at 11 bases. The ends lost 8 bases at V and 3 bases at J; junction bases unmatched: 11. This CDR3 is 16 amino acids long. Germline CDR1 reads LNHDA; CDR2 reads SQIVND (reference sequence). The CDR3 bases are TGTGCCAGTTTGGGGTATGGGACAGGGGGGTACACTGAAGCTTTCTTT. Translating it yields CASLGYGTGGYTEAFF.

The J gene is TRBJ1-5, the V gene TRBV18; a possible D gene is TRBD1 (5 bases). The CDR3 runs to 13 residues. The germline V gene has CDR1 KGHSH and CDR2 LQKENI. V lost 3 bases, J lost 4 bases, and 7 bases lay in between. This CDR3 is CASSPGQNQPQHF. The CDR3 bases are TGTGCCAGCTCACCGGGGCAGAATCAGCCCCAGCATTTT.

V and J are TRBV12-2 and TRBJ2-7; whether TRBD2, the table's D call, matches the DNA was not checked. TRBV12-2 counts as a pseudogene. This CDR3 is built from 15 residues. The CDR3 sequence: CASRLRRRISYEQYF. As DNA, the CDR3 is TGTGCAAGTCGCTTAAGGCGGAGAATCAGCTACGAGCAGTACTTC.

The V and J genes are TRBV2 and TRBJ2-7; 8 nucleotides align to TRBD2. CDR1 is SNHLY, CDR2 FYNNEI, per germline. The V and J ends lost 6 bases and 6 bases, in that order; junction bases with no gene match: 10. This CDR3 comprises 14 residues. As DNA, the CDR3 is TGTGCCAGCAGGAGTATCCGCGGGGGGCGCGAGCAGTACTTC. Amino acids: CASRSIRGGREQYF.

This chain connects TRBV6-1 to TRBJ1-4, with D possibly being TRBD1 (6 bases). Between the trimmed V and J ends, which lost 6 bases and 0 bases, there was a span of 11 bases. Looked up from germline, CDR1 is MNHNS and CDR2 is SASEGT. This CDR3 has 15 residues. CDR3 coding DNA: TGTGCCAGCAGGGCCTACAGGGCAACTAATGAAAAACTGTTTTTT. Translation gives CASRAYRATNEKLFF.

This chain connects TRBV2 to TRBJ2-6, with 7 bases that match TRBD1. The CDR3 consists of 18 residues. Unmatched junction bases numbered 7, after V lost 2 bases and J lost 0 bases. Germline CDR1 and CDR2: SNHLY and FYNNEI. DNA for the CDR3: TGTGCCAGCAGTGAAACGGGACAGTTGACCTCTGGGGCCAACGTCCTGACTTTC. Translated: CASSETGQLTSGANVLTF.

This chain uses TRBV18 with TRBJ2-1; TRBD2 matches 9 bases. The CDR3 runs 13 residues. The V gene's germline CDR1 is KGHSH and CDR2 LQKENI. V lost 4 bases, J lost 8 bases, and 3 bases stayed unmatched. The CDR3, as DNA: TGTGCCAGCTCACTCGGGACTAGCTATGAGCAGTTCTTC. The encoded protein is CASSLGTSYEQFF.

The chain uses TRBV16 and TRBJ1-6; a weak D match, TRBD1 (6 bases). Germline-derived CDR1 and CDR2 are KGHSY and FQNENV. The ends were cut back, 4 bases at V and 5 bases at J, with 12 bases in the middle. This CDR3 comprises 15 residues. CDR3 sequence reads: CASSPSQGDNSPLHF. DNA for the CDR3: TGTGCCAGCAGCCCTTCACAGGGAGATAATTCACCCCTCCACTTT.